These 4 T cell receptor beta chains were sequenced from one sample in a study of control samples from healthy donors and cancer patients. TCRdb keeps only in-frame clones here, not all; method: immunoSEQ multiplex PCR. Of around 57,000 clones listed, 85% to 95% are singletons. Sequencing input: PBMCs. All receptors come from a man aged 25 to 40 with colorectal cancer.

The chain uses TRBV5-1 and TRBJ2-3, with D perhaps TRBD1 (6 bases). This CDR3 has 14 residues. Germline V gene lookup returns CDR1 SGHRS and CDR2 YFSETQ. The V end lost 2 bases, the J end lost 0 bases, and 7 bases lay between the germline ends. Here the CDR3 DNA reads TGCGCCAGCAGCTTACAGGGAAGCACAGATACGCAGTATTTT. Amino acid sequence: CASSLQGSTDTQYF.

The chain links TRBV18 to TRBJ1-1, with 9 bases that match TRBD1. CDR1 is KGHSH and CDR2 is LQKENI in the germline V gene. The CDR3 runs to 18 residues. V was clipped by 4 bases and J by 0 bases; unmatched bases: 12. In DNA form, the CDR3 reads TGTGCCAGCTCACGATCACAAATTACAGGGGGCTTGAACACTGAAGCTTTCTTT. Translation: CASSRSQITGGLNTEAFF.

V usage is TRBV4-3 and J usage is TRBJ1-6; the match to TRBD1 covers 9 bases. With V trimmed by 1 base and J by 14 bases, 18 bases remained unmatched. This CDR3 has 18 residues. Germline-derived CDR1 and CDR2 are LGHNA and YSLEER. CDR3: CASSQASGTGPADLSLHF. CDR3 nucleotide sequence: TGCGCCAGCAGCCAAGCTTCCGGGACAGGGCCCGCTGACTTGTCCCTCCACTTT.

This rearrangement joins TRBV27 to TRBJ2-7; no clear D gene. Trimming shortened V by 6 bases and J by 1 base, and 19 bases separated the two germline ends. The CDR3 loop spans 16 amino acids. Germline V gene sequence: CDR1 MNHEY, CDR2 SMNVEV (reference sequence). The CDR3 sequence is CASSLDNLSSSYEQYF. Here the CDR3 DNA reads TGTGCCAGCAGCCTAGATAATCTCTCTTCTTCCTACGAGCAGTACTTC.